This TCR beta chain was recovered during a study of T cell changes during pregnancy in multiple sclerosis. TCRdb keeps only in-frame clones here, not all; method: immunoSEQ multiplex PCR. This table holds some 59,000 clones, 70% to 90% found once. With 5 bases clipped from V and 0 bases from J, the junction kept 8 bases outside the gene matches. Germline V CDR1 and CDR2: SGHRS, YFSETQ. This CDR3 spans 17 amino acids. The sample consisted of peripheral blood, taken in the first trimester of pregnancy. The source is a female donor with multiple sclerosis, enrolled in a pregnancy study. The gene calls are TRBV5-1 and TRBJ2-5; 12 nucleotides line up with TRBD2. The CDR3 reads CASSPRTSGMYQETQYF. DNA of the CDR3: TGCGCCAGCAGTCCCCGGACTAGCGGGATGTACCAAGAGACCCAGTACTTC. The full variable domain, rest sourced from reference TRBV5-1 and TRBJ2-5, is KAGVTQTPRYLIKTRGQQVTLSCSPISGHRSVSWYQQTPGQGLQFLFEYFSETQRNKGNFPGRFSGRQFSNSRSEMNVSTLELGDSALYLCASSPRTSGMYQETQYFGPGTRLLVL.